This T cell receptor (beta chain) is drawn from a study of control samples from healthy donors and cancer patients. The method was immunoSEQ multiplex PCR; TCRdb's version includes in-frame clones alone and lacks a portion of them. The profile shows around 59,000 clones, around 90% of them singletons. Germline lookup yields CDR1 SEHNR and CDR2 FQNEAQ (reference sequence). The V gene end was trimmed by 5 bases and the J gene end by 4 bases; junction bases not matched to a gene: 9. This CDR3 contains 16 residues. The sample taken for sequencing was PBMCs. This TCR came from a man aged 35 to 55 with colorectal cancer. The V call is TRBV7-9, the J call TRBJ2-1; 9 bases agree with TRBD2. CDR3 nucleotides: TGTGCCAGCAGCCCCATAGCGGGGGACCTTTACAATGAGCAGTTCTTC. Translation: CASSPIAGDLYNEQFF. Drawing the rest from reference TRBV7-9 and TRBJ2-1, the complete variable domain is DTGVSQNPRHKITKRGQNVTFRCDPISEHNRLYWYRQTLGQGPEFLTYFQNEAQLEKSRLLSDRFSAERPKGSFSTLEIQRTEQGDSAMYLCASSPIAGDLYNEQFFGPGTRLTVL.